The clone carrying this TCR beta chain was observed once. The table came from immunoSEQ multiplex PCR; TCRdb's copy has only in-frame clones and leaves some out. The sample records around 110,000 clones, about three quarters being singletons. This entry is derived from a study of PD-1 blockade in mismatch repair-deficient tumors. This CDR3 contains 11 residues. Trimming took 4 bases from V and 5 from J, leaving 4 bases between them. Germline lookup yields CDR1 MRHNA and CDR2 SNTAGT. The V and J genes are TRBV6-4 and TRBJ2-3, with D uncertain. This clonotype originated in an adult with mismatch repair-deficient cancer. Sequencing was performed on peripheral blood, taken approximately 64 weeks after starting pembrolizumab. CDR3 loop: CASSAGDTQYF. CDR3 DNA sequence: TGTGCCAGCAGTGCCGGAGATACGCAGTATTTT.